A few counts support the clone carrying this T cell receptor beta chain. Via MiXCR, TCRdb re-called the RT-PCR reads, giving one row per CDR3 protein. The sample holds more than 550,000 distinct CDR3 sequences; approximately 15% are singletons and the top ten take just over 3.5%. CDR3 length: 16 residues. V gave up 0 bases and J gave up 7 bases, with 20 bases separating them. Germline V gene data show CDR1 as SGHDT and CDR2 as YYEEEE. Sequencing used memory CD4+ T cells from blood. The sequence was obtained from a female donor in good health, serving as a healthy control. The chain carries TRBV5-6 and TRBJ2-7, with D perhaps TRBD1 or TRBD2 (5 bases each). CDR3 coding DNA: TGTGCCAGCAGCTTGGGGGTCAGGGAGAAAGGCCGAGAGCAGTACTTC. This codes for CASSLGVREKGREQYF.